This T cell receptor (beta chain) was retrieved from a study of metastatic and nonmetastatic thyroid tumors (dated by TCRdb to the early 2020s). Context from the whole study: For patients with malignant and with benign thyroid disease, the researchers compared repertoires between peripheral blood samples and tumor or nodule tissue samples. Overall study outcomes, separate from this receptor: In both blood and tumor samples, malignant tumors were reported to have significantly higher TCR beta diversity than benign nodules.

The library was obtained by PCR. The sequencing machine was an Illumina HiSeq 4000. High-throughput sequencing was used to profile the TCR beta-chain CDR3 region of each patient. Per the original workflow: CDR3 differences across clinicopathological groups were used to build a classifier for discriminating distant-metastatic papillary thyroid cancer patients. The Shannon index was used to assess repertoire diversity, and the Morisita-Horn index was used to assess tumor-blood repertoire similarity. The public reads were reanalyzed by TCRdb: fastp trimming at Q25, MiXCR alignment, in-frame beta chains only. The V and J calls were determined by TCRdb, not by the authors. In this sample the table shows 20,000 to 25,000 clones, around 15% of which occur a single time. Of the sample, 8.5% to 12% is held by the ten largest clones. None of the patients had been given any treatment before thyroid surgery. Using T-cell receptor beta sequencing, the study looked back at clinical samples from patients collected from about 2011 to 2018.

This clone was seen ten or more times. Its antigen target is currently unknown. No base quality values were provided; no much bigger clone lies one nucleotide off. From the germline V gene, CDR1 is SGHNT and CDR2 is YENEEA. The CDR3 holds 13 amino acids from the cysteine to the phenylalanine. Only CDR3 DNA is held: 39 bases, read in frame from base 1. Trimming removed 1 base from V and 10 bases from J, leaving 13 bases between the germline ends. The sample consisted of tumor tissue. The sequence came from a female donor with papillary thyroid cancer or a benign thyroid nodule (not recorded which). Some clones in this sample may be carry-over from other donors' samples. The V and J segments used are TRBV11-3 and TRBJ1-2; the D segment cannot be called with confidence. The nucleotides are TGTGCCAGCAGCTTAGGGCCGGATATGGACTACACCTTC. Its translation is CASSLGPDMDYTF.